The clone carrying this T cell receptor (beta chain) was counted between two and nine times. Antigen unknown. TCRdb ran MiXCR on the 5' RACE reads and lists one entry per CDR3 protein. In the table there are 300,000 to 400,000 distinct CDR3 sequences, over 9% of which are singletons. This record comes from a study of identical twins. Whole-study results and caveats: The study found that models underestimated out-of-frame TCR alpha sharing in monozygotic twins.

Germline loops: CDR1 ENHRY, CDR2 SYGVKD. V shed 4 bases and J 0 bases; nucleotides not matched to a gene: 16. The CDR3 spans 19 residues. These data also formed part of another study, on yellow fever vaccine responses in identical twins.

This sequence originates from a woman between 18 and 29 years old in good health. This chain joins TRBV10-3 and TRBJ2-3; 7 nucleotides line up with TRBD2. Material: CD8+ T cells sorted from blood. The CDR3 DNA reads TGTGCCATCAGTGGTGAAGGGAAAGAAGCTAGCGGCAGCACAGATACGCAGTATTTT. It encodes CAISGEGKEASGSTDTQYF.